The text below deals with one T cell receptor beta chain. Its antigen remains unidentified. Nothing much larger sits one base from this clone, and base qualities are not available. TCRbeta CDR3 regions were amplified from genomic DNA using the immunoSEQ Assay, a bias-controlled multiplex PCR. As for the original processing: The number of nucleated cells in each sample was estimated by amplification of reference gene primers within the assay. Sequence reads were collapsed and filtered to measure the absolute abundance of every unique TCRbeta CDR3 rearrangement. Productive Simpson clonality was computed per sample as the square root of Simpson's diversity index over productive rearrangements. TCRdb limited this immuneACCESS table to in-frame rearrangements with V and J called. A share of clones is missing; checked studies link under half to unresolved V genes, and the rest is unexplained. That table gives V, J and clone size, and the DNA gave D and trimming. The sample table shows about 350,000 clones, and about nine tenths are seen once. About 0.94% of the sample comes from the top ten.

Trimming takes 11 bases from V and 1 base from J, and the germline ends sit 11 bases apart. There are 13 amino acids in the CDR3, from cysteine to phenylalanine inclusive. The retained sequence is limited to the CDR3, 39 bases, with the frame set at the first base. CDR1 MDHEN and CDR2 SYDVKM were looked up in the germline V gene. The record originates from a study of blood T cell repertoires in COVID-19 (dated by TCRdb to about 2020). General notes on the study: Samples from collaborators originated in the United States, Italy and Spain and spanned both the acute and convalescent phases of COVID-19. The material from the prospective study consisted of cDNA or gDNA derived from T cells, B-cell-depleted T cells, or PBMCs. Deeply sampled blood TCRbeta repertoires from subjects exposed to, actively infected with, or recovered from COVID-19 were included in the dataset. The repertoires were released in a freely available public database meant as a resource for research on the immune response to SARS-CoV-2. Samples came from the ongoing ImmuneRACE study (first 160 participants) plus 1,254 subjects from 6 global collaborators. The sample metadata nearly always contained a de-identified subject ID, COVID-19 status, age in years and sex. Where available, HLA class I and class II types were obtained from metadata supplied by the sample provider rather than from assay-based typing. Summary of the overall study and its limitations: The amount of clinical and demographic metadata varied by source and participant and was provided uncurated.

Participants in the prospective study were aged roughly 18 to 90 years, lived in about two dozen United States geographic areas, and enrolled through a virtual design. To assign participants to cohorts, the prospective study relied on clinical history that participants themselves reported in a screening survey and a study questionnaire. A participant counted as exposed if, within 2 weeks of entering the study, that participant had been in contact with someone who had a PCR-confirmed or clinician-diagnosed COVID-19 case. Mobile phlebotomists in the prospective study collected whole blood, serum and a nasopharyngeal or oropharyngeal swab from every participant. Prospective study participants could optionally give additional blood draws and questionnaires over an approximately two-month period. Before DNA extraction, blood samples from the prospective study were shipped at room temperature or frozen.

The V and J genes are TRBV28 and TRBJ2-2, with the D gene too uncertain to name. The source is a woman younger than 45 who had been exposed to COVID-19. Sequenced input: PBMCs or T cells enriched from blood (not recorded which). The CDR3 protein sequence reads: CAASPGNTGELFF. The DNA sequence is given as TGTGCCGCCTCCCCCGGGAACACCGGGGAGCTGTTTTTT.